One and the same sample provided the 10 T cell receptor beta chains below, sequenced in a study of vaccination and CD4 T cells after COVID-19. Cultured CD4+ T cells had their DNA profiled by the Oncomine TCR Beta short-read assay. MiXCR was run by TCRdb on the PCR reads, yielding one entry per CDR3 protein. Altogether 20,000 to 30,000 distinct CDR3 sequences are present, 28% being singletons, with the ten largest covering under 8.5%. These receptors are not linked to any known antigen. Time point noted: late sampling 161 to 241 days after vaccination in three convalescent patients. This sample's treatment: roughly 11-day PBMC culture with coronavirus spike peptide pools or control peptides (ViraFEST assay). The sample consisted of CD4+ T cells from blood, cultured in vitro, taken about 7 months after SARS-CoV-2 vaccination. These receptors originate from a human donor who had recovered from COVID-19.

This clonotype was observed a few times. The chain couples TRBV19 to TRBJ2-7, with 10 bases lining up with TRBD2. Germline CDR1 LNHDA, CDR2 SQIVND (reference sequence). The junction had 0 bases not matched to a gene; V was cut back by 4 bases and J by 0 bases. The CDR3 sequence is 14 residues long. CDR3 protein: CASSTSGSSYEQYF. The CDR3 coding sequence is TGTGCCAGTAGTACTAGCGGGAGCTCCTACGAGCAGTACTTC. The complete variable domain, with remaining parts taken from reference TRBV19 and TRBJ2-7, reads DGGITQSPKYLFRKEGQNVTLSCEQNLNHDAMYWYRQDPGQGLRLIYYSQIVNDFQKGDIAEGYSVSREKKESFPLTVTSAQKNPTAFYLCASSTSGSSYEQYFGPGTRLTVT.

The table lists this clonotype with a few counts. The rearrangement joins TRBV28 to TRBJ2-7; D gene unclear. From germline, CDR1 is MDHEN and CDR2 SYDVKM. V lost 2 bases to trimming and J lost 5 bases, with 16 bases between them. This CDR3 region has 15 residues. The CDR3 sequence: CASSLHQSGLDEQYF. Here the CDR3 DNA reads TGTGCCAGCAGTTTACATCAGTCAGGCCTCGACGAGCAGTACTTC. Filled out from reference TRBV28 and TRBJ2-7, the complete variable domain reads DVKVTQSSRYLVKRTGEKVFLECVQDMDHENMFWYRQDPGLGLRLIYFSYDVKMKEKGDIPEGYSVSREKKERFSLILESASTNQTSMYLCASSLHQSGLDEQYFGPGTRLTVT.

This clonotype was detected many times. This sequence joins TRBV20-1 and TRBJ1-5; a weak D match, TRBD1 (6 bases). V lost 2 bases and J 4 bases, leaving 12 bases between the germline ends. Germline V lookup: CDR1 DFQATT, CDR2 SNEGSKA (reference sequence). The CDR3 extends over 14 amino acids. The CDR3 sequence is CSARTPQGNQPQHF. CDR3 sequence (DNA): TGCAGTGCTAGAACACCACAGGGAAATCAGCCCCAGCATTTT.

The rearrangement joins TRBV6-2 or TRBV6-3 to TRBJ1-1; D is perhaps TRBD1 (5 bases). V lost 7 bases to trimming and J lost 1 base, with 16 bases between them. Germline loops: CDR1 MNHEY, CDR2 SVGEGT. This CDR3 region has 15 residues. CDR3 coding DNA: TGTGCCAGCATTAGGGGATTGAGGCAGAACACTGAAGCTTTCTTT. This encodes CASIRGLRQNTEAFF.

The chain links TRBV4-3 to TRBJ1-5; unclear D gene. The V gene's germline CDR1 is LGHNA and CDR2 YSLEER. The CDR3 is 14 amino acids. With 0 bases removed from V and 9 bases from J, the gap between germline ends came to 12 bases. CDR3 sequence reads: CASSQDLSGRPQHF. DNA of the CDR3: TGCGCCAGCAGCCAAGATCTTAGTGGTAGGCCCCAGCATTTT.

This chain links TRBV20-1 with TRBJ2-1, with 10 nucleotides matching TRBD2. The CDR3 totals 21 residues. The V gene's germline CDR1 is DFQATT and CDR2 SNEGSKA (reference sequence). Germline trimming cut 6 bases from V and 9 bases from J; bases unmatched to any gene: 32. This CDR3 reads CSATGTLGLARRDPPRGEQFF. Written as DNA, the CDR3 is TGCAGTGCAACCGGGACACTGGGACTAGCGAGAAGGGATCCCCCCCGCGGTGAGCAGTTCTTC.

In its sample, this clonotype ranks as medium-sized. This rearrangement joins TRBV27 to TRBJ1-2; D ambiguous. Germline V gene lookup returns CDR1 MNHEY and CDR2 SMNVEV (reference sequence). The CDR3 runs 13 residues. V was shortened by 2 bases and J by 0 bases, with 4 bases between the two germline ends. The CDR3 DNA reads TGTGCCAGCAGTTTAACGGCTAACTATGGCTACACCTTC. Its translation: CASSLTANYGYTF.

The V call is TRBV7-3, the J call TRBJ1-1; TRBD1 matches at 7 bases. V shed 3 bases, J shed 4 bases, and the junction held 5 bases outside the gene matches. The CDR3 is 14 residues long. Germline V lookup: CDR1 SGHTA, CDR2 FQGTGA. The CDR3: CASSLGQTSTEAFF. The CDR3 DNA reads TGTGCCAGCAGCTTGGGACAGACGTCCACTGAAGCTTTCTTT. Combining the CDR3 with reference TRBV7-3 and TRBJ1-1 gives the whole variable domain GAGVSQTPSNKVTEKGKYVELRCDPISGHTALYWYRQSLGQGPEFLIYFQGTGAADDSGLPNDRFFAVRPEGSVSTLKIQRTERGDSAVYLCASSLGQTSTEAFFGQGTRLTVV.

This clonotype has just a few counts. This rearrangement joins TRBV20-1 to TRBJ1-5; D call uncertain. The germline V gene has CDR1 DFQATT and CDR2 SNEGSKA (reference sequence). The V gene lost 1 base and the J gene lost 7 bases, with 8 bases spanning the gap. CDR3 length: 12 amino acids. This chain's CDR3 is CSARGGGQPQHF. DNA for the CDR3: TGCAGTGCTAGAGGGGGTGGGCAGCCCCAGCATTTT.

V and J are TRBV4-3 and TRBJ2-1; TRBD2 matches at 8 bases. Germline CDR1 is LGHNA and CDR2 is YSLEER. J was trimmed by 6 bases and V by 0 bases; bases with no gene match: 4. The CDR3 has 15 residues. CDR3 nucleotides: TGCGCCAGCAGCCAAGATGGGAGCGGGAGCAATGAGCAGTTCTTC. Amino acids: CASSQDGSGSNEQFF.